The sequence of this TCR beta chain was determined in a study of preoperative IRX-2 immunotherapy in early breast cancer. The data were produced by immunoSEQ multiplex PCR, yet TCRdb's version contains in-frame clones alone and is incomplete. The sample has around 40,000 clones, approximately 94% seen once; the top ten hold 1.6%. This sample's treatment: preoperative locoregional IRX-2 cytokine immunotherapy. This phase Ib study tested locoregional IRX-2 cytokine immunotherapy given before surgery. The source is a human donor with breast cancer. The material was tumor tissue, obtained after IRX-2 immunotherapy.

CDR3 sequence: CASSPTLAGTQYF. CDR3 bases: TGTGCCAGCAGCCCTACCCTAGCGGGGACGCAGTATTTT. The chain employs TRBV28 and TRBJ2-3, with 9 bases identical to TRBD2. Losses at the gene ends were 6 bases for V and 9 bases for J; bases not matched to a gene: 7. This CDR3 spans 13 amino acids. Germline CDR1 reads MDHEN; CDR2 reads SYDVKM.